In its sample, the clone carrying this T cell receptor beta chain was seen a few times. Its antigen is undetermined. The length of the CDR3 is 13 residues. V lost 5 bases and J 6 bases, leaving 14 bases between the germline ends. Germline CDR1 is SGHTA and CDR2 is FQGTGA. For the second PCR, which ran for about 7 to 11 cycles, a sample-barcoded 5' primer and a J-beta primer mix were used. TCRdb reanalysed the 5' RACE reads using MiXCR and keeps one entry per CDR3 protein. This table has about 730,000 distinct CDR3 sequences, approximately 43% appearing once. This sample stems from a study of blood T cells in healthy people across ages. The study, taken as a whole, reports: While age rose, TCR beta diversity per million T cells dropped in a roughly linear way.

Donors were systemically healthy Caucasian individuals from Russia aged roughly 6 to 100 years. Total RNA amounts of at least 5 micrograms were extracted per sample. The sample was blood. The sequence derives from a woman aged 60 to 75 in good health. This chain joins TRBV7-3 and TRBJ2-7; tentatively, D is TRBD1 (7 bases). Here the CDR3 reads CASSPGGSGEQYF. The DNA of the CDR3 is TGTGCCAGCAGCCCAGGGGGGTCTGGCGAGCAGTACTTC.